The entry below gives a single TCR beta chain sequence along with its context. Its antigen is not identified. This PCR relied on a set of 60 Vbeta primers and 13 Jbeta primers. TCRdb keeps only in-frame clones here, not all; method: immunoSEQ multiplex PCR. The data hold approximately 110,000 clones, with approximately 80% observed a single time. The data stem from a study of cytomegalovirus exposure and HLA in healthy donors. Overall study findings and caveats: Reportedly, a later analysis found an Asian-associated ancestry cluster had fewer N-insertions than the approximately 600-donor mean. The CMV antigen specificity of a few CMV-associated chains was confirmed through in vitro analysis.

Healthy bone marrow donors made up the cohort. Donors showed nominal health when sampled, although they likely had unrecorded immune exposures. Per the germline V gene, CDR1 is GTSNPN and CDR2 is SVGIG (reference sequence). The CDR3 length is 12 residues. The source is a female donor in good health and CMV-seropositive. The sequenced sample consisted of PBMCs. The V and J genes are TRBV30 and TRBJ1-3; D is possibly TRBD1 (5 bases). For the CDR3, the DNA is TGTGGACAGACCCACTCTGGAAACACCATATATTTT. It codes for CGQTHSGNTIYF.